This T cell receptor beta chain derives from a study of cytomegalovirus exposure and HLA in healthy donors. Study overall: Within the Caucasian-associated ancestry cluster were roughly 82% of the 398 genotyped donors.

This clone was found a few times. Its cognate antigen is unknown. Points from the study as a whole: The authors listed 150 to 200 TCR beta chains as cytomegalovirus-associated.

Amplification used 60 Vbeta primers and 13 Jbeta primers. TCRdb keeps only in-frame clones here, not all; method: immunoSEQ multiplex PCR. The data contain about 160,000 clones, around 72% of them singletons. Sequenced: PBMCs. This clonotype was sampled from a man in his forties in good health and CMV-seropositive.

CDR3 region: CASSLVFSSGELFF. Here the CDR3 DNA reads TGTGCCAGCAGCTTGGTTTTCTCTAGCGGGGAGCTGTTTTTT. J is TRBJ2-2 and V is TRBV5-4; D not certain. Trimming pared 0 bases from V and 7 bases from J, leaving 10 bases between. This CDR3 comprises 14 residues. The germline gives CDR1 SGHNT, CDR2 YYREEE (reference sequence).